This T cell receptor beta chain is from a study of shared clonotypes between healthy human individuals. The study, taken as a whole, reports: Owing to a small donor count, the genetic and exposure-history diversity represented was limited.

Caucasian adults residing in Nashville, Tennessee made up all the donors. The unsorted samples took about 100 million PBMCs to get genomic DNA. This clone was detected once. Its specificity is unknown. The V gene's germline CDR1 is SGHDT and CDR2 YYEEEE. Trimming left V 1 base short and J 3 bases short, with 12 bases between. The CDR3 runs 15 residues. Repertoires were generated with immunoSEQ multiplex PCR, while TCRdb's copy carries only in-frame clones and drops some. The sample comprises approximately 460,000 clones, around 77% of which are singletons, and around 11% rests with the top ten. The sample taken for sequencing was PBMCs. The receptor's source is a woman in her thirties or forties in good health. Some clones in this sample may be carry-over from other donors' samples. This chain joins TRBV5-6 and TRBJ2-3, with a tentative D call TRBD2 (5 bases). As DNA, the CDR3 is TGTGCCAGCAGCTTGTTTCGGGAAACAACAGATACGCAGTATTTT. Translation gives CASSLFRETTDTQYF.